This entry lists 28 T cell receptor beta chains sequenced from one sample in a study of blood T cells in healthy people across ages. It was with a sample-barcoded 5' primer and a J-beta primer mix that a second PCR of roughly 7 to 12 cycles was run. TCRdb re-derived calls from the 5' RACE reads in MiXCR, one entry per CDR3 protein. Of 1.5 million to 2 million distinct CDR3 sequences in the sample, under 30% were seen once. The sample comprised blood. The receptors were sampled from a woman younger than 45 in good health.

In regard to this clonotype: A much larger clone differs from this one at a single base, so this may be a read error. The V and J genes are TRBV5-5 and TRBJ2-6; possible D gene TRBD1, 5 bases. CDR1 SGHKS and CDR2 YYEKEE come from the germline V gene (reference sequence). The CDR3 totals 16 residues. The CDR3 DNA sequence: TGTGCCAGCAGCTTGGGACAGAGCTCTGGGGCCAACGTCCGGACTTTC. It specifies CASSLGQSSGANVRTF.

As for this clonotype: At one of its ends the junction is not consistent with the germline gene, which may arise from a read error. This chain joins TRBV5-1 and TRBJ2-1; 7 bases map to TRBD1. CDR1 is SGHRS, CDR2 YFSETQ, per germline. This CDR3 region has 15 residues. CDR3 sequence (DNA): TGCGCCAGCAGACCTATCAGGGACAGCAACAATGACCAGTTCTTC. The encoded protein is CASRPIRDSNNDQFF.

This clonotype has more than one count but fewer than ten. The rearrangement uses TRBV18 and TRBJ1-1; D unresolved. This CDR3 contains 13 residues. Germline V lookup: CDR1 KGHSH, CDR2 LQKENI. The V and J ends lost 0 bases and 5 bases respectively, with 7 bases between them. The DNA of the CDR3 is TGTGCCAGCTCACCACCTGGGCGGACTGAAGCTTTCTTT. The encoded protein is CASSPPGRTEAFF.

The table lists this clonotype with a few counts. V usage is TRBV10-3 and J usage is TRBJ2-3; D possibly corresponds to TRBD2 (6 bases). Germline V gene data show CDR1 as ENHRY and CDR2 as SYGVKD. The length of the CDR3 is 16 residues. Between the trimmed V and J ends, which lost 0 bases and 3 bases, there was a span of 13 bases. In nucleotides, the CDR3 is TGTGCCATCAGTGAGTCGGGCGGGGATGAAACAGATACGCAGTATTTT. This sequence encodes CAISESGGDETDTQYF.

The table lists this clonotype with many counts. This chain uses TRBV20-1 with TRBJ2-5; 9 bases fit TRBD1. Trimming cost V 5 bases and J 7 bases; bases outside gene matches: 11. The germline gives CDR1 DFQATT, CDR2 SNEGSKA (reference sequence). CDR3 size: 14 residues. The CDR3 sequence: CSAPPGQGRGTQYF. CDR3 nucleotides: TGCAGTGCTCCACCGGGACAGGGTAGAGGGACCCAGTACTTC.

J is TRBJ2-7 and V is TRBV15; D uncertain. V was clipped by 3 bases and J by 0 bases, with 18 bases between them. This CDR3 is 17 amino acids long. Germline CDR1 is LNHNV and CDR2 is YYDKDF (reference sequence). In nucleotides, the CDR3 is TGTGCCACCAGCAGTGCTTTCCTAGGACCCAACTCCTACGAGCAGTACTTC. Translation gives CATSSAFLGPNSYEQYF.

Concerning this clonotype itself: The germline gene is not matched at one end of the junction; a read error may be the cause. The J gene is TRBJ1-2, the V gene TRBV5-1; TRBD1 aligns across 8 bases. Germline-derived CDR1 and CDR2 are SGHRS and YFSETQ. This CDR3 is 15 amino acids long. CDR3 sequence reads: CASSFSGGLTYGHTF. The DNA of the CDR3 is TGCGCCAGCAGCTTTTCAGGGGGCCTTACCTATGGCCACACCTTC.

This rearrangement joins TRBV18 to TRBJ1-2; TRBD1 aligns across 10 bases. CDR3 size: 17 residues. Germline CDR1 and CDR2: KGHSH and LQKENI. The J segment lost 6 bases and the V segment lost 6 bases, leaving 16 bases of the junction unmatched. This chain's CDR3 is CASSPSLGQGNSDGYTF. The CDR3 DNA reads TGTGCCAGCTCCCCTTCCTTGGGACAGGGGAATTCCGATGGCTACACCTTC.

Only a few counts were recorded for this clonotype. The CDR3 loop reads CASSYKGSSYEQYF. CDR3 DNA sequence: TGTGCCAGCAGTTATAAGGGTAGCTCCTACGAGCAGTACTTC. The V call is TRBV6-6, the J call TRBJ2-7; D is undetermined. V gave up 3 bases and J gave up 0 bases, with 9 bases separating them. Germline loops: CDR1 MNHNY, CDR2 SVGAGI (reference sequence). The CDR3 has 14 residues.

In its sample, this clonotype was seen a few times. V is TRBV29-1 and J is TRBJ1-1; 8 bases are a match to TRBD1. This CDR3 is built from 16 residues. Germline CDR1 is SQVTM and CDR2 is ANQGSEA. V lost 0 bases, J lost 6 bases, and 12 bases stayed unmatched. The DNA for the CDR3 is TGCAGCGTTGAAGATCTTTCAGGGGGCGGTTTATCTGAAGCTTTCTTT. Its translation is CSVEDLSGGGLSEAFF.

Concerning this clonotype: Relative to the germline gene, one junction end is altered; a read error may explain this. The chain employs TRBV5-1 and TRBJ1-1; TRBD1 might be the D (6 bases). This CDR3 has 13 residues. The germline V gene has CDR1 SGHRS and CDR2 YFSETQ. CDR3 sequence reads: CASSLGGHAEAFF. The CDR3 DNA sequence: TGCGCTAGCAGCTTGGGGGGGCACGCTGAAGCTTTCTTT.

In its sample, this clonotype was seen many times. This chain links TRBV24-1 with TRBJ2-1, with 8 bases lining up with TRBD1. Germline CDR1 and CDR2: KGHDR and SFDVKD. Unmatched junction bases numbered 31, after V lost 3 bases and J lost 10 bases. The CDR3 covers 22 residues. CDR3 bases: TGTGCCACCAGTGATACCGCCCTACAGGGGGTACCTTATAGCCGCCCGAAAGGGGAGCAGTTCTTC. This sequence encodes CATSDTALQGVPYSRPKGEQFF.

This clonotype has ten or more counts. The chain uses TRBV27 and TRBJ2-7; TRBD2 matches at 9 bases. The length of the CDR3 is 18 residues. Germline values: CDR1 MNHEY, CDR2 SMNVEV (reference sequence). The ends lost 5 bases at V and 0 bases at J; junction bases unmatched: 14. CDR3: CASSHQLPSGDSSYEQYF. The CDR3 DNA reads as TGTGCCAGCAGTCACCAACTCCCTAGCGGGGACAGCTCCTACGAGCAGTACTTC.

The V call is TRBV7-2, the J call TRBJ2-3; possibly TRBD2 for D (5 bases). Germline CDR1 reads SGHTA; CDR2 reads FQGNSA. The ends were cut back, 3 bases at V and 6 bases at J, with 19 bases in the middle. CDR3 length: 16 residues. CDR3 in DNA: TGTGCCAGCAGCTTCCGAGGGTCAACCCGTCCGGATACGCAGTATTTT. Translation: CASSFRGSTRPDTQYF.

This clonotype was observed at least ten times. J is TRBJ1-2 and V is TRBV28; the D gene is possibly TRBD1 (6 bases). V lost 8 bases to trimming and J lost 6 bases, with 13 bases between them. Germline V CDR1 and CDR2: MDHEN, SYDVKM. The CDR3 length is 12 residues. CDR3 DNA: TGTGCCAGCGGGCAGGGGCGTCATGGCTACACCTTC. Amino acid sequence: CASGQGRHGYTF.

In its sample, this clonotype was seen a few times. This rearrangement joins TRBV7-9 to TRBJ2-7, with TRBD1 matching over 7 bases. Judging by the DNA end, TRBJ2-5 fits better; the J call may be wrong. CDR3 length: 15 amino acids. Per germline, CDR1 SEHNR and CDR2 FQNEAQ (reference sequence). The CDR3 coding sequence is TGTGCCAGCAGCCATGTGACAGGGCTCGGGGAGACCCAGTACTTC. This encodes CASSHVTGLGETQYF.

This clonotype turned up a few times. The V and J genes are TRBV12-3 or TRBV12-4 and TRBJ2-1; 9 bases line up with TRBD2. The CDR3 has 12 amino acids. J was trimmed by 11 bases and V by 6 bases; bases with no gene match: 5. The CDR3 here is CASSLGTSQQFF. In DNA, the CDR3 is TGTGCCAGCAGCCTAGGGACTAGCCAGCAGTTCTTC.

The rearrangement links TRBV28 to TRBJ1-4; D remains unclear. The CDR3 extends over 13 amino acids. V was pared by 10 bases and J by 5 bases, with 14 bases between. Germline V gene lookup returns CDR1 MDHEN and CDR2 SYDVKM. The CDR3 region is CATLRRINEKLFF. Written as DNA, the CDR3 is TGTGCCACCCTCAGGCGAATAAATGAAAAACTGTTTTTT.

The chain combines TRBV11-2 with TRBJ1-5; 8 nucleotides align to TRBD1. Germline CDR1 SGHAT, CDR2 FQNNGV. The V gene end was trimmed by 5 bases and the J gene end by 7 bases; junction bases not matched to a gene: 10. The CDR3 contains 15 residues. This CDR3 is CASSRTGKGEQPQHF. The DNA of the CDR3 is TGTGCCAGCAGCCGGACAGGGAAAGGGGAGCAGCCCCAGCATTTT.

The V gene is TRBV25-1, the J gene TRBJ2-5; D unresolved. CDR1 and CDR2 from the germline V gene are MGHDK and SYGVNS. Trimming left V 2 bases short and J 2 bases short, with 6 bases between. This CDR3 has 13 residues. The CDR3 DNA sequence: TGTGCCAGCAGTGAAAACCCGCAAGAGACCCAGTACTTC. Its protein product is CASSENPQETQYF.

In this sample, this clonotype turned up many times. The chain couples TRBV7-2 to TRBJ2-1; 12 nucleotides agree with TRBD2. The length of the CDR3 is 15 residues. The ends lost 6 bases at V and 2 bases at J; junction bases unmatched: 2. Germline CDR1 and CDR2: SGHTA and FQGNSA. The CDR3 loop is CASSLAGGPYNEQFF. As DNA, the CDR3 is TGTGCCAGCAGTCTAGCGGGGGGGCCCTACAATGAGCAGTTCTTC.

This clonotype has a handful of counts. This sequence joins TRBV10-3 and TRBJ2-3; D may be TRBD1 or TRBD2 (5 bases each). The V gene's germline CDR1 is ENHRY and CDR2 SYGVKD. Trimming shortened V by 3 bases and J by 2 bases, and 15 bases separated the two germline ends. The CDR3 is 16 amino acids. CDR3 region: CAISDEGRGPTDTQYF. The CDR3 DNA reads as TGTGCCATCAGTGACGAGGGTCGGGGCCCCACAGATACGCAGTATTTT.

This clonotype showed up just a few times. The chain has TRBV7-2 and TRBJ1-2; D is unresolved. V was cut by 0 bases and J by 3 bases, with 14 bases left in between. The germline V gene has CDR1 SGHTA and CDR2 FQGNSA. This CDR3 comprises 16 residues. CDR3 region: CASSLALRQTDYGYTF. DNA of the CDR3: TGTGCCAGCAGCTTAGCATTGCGGCAAACCGACTATGGCTACACCTTC.

The genes are TRBV5-1 and TRBJ2-1, with D possibly TRBD2 on 5 matching bases. CDR3 length: 15 residues. Germline CDR1 is SGHRS and CDR2 is YFSETQ. V lost 2 bases to trimming and J lost 8 bases, with 17 bases between them. The DNA for the CDR3 is TGCGCCAGCAGCTTCATCGGGATGTCTAGGGATGAGCAGTTCTTC. It specifies CASSFIGMSRDEQFF.

There are a few counts of this clonotype. The chain couples TRBV4-1 to TRBJ2-1, with 10 bases lining up with TRBD2. The CDR3 covers 16 residues. Germline CDR1 reads MGHRA; CDR2 reads YSYEKL. The junction had 3 bases not matched to a gene; V was cut back by 0 bases and J by 4 bases. Here the CDR3 reads CASSQEPTSGYNEQFF. CDR3 DNA sequence: TGCGCCAGCAGCCAAGAACCGACTAGCGGGTACAATGAGCAGTTCTTC.

The V and J genes are TRBV12-3 or TRBV12-4 and TRBJ2-1; the D gene is possibly TRBD2 (6 bases). The CDR3 loop spans 15 amino acids. The V end lost 7 bases, the J end lost 4 bases, and 17 bases lay between the germline ends. The CDR3 here is CASKGLNGGYNEQFF. The CDR3, as DNA: TGTGCCAGCAAAGGACTAAACGGAGGGTACAATGAGCAGTTCTTC.

V gene TRBV3-1 combines with J gene TRBJ1-6, with a weak D call TRBD1 (5 bases). The CDR3 contains 16 residues. CDR1 and CDR2 from the germline V gene are LGHDT and YNNKEL (reference sequence). With 2 bases removed from V and 7 bases from J, the gap between germline ends came to 15 bases. CDR3 bases: TGTGCCAGCAGCCAATACGTCCAGGGAGGAAATTCACCCCTCCACTTT. Translated: CASSQYVQGGNSPLHF.

A word on this clonotype: Its ends do not fully match the called genes, so a read error is possible. The chain uses TRBV12-3 or TRBV12-4 and TRBJ2-3, with 9 bases fitting TRBD1. The CDR3 contains 15 residues. This CDR3 is CASSWGTGSTDAQYF. DNA for the CDR3: TGTGCCAGCAGCTGGGGGACAGGGAGCACAGATGCGCAGTATTTT.